The rows below give T cell receptor beta chains drawn from one sample of a study of blood T cell repertoires in COVID-19. TCRdb's copy holds only in-frame clones and misses some; the assay was immunoSEQ multiplex PCR. Of over 150,000 clones detected, almost 85% appear once; the ten largest clones hold 13% to 15%. Input material: peripheral blood. All receptors come from a man in his late teens or twenties with active or convalescent COVID-19. Both conserved end residues are part of each CDR3.

>TRBV9|TRBJ1-2
CASSVAAMAGRYGYTF
>TRBV24-1|TRBJ2-2
CATSDRTATNTGELFF
>TRBV6-6|TRBJ2-7
CASRSRMTAYSYEQYF
>TRBV19|TRBJ2-3
CATRDGTGSTDTQYF
>TRBV7-2|TRBJ1-6
CASSPWGGMLLGNSPLHF
>TRBV28|TRBJ2-7
CASRLAGAYEQYF
>TRBV5-4|TRBJ1-1
CASSLGSRLEAFF
>TRBV19|TRBJ2-5
CASSIGMQETQYF
>TRBV5-1|TRBJ2-2
CASSLASNTGELFF
>TRBV5-4|TRBJ1-6
CASSLAGERNSPLHF
>TRBV6-5|TRBJ1-1
CASSPIDRANTEAFF
>TRBV7-2|TRBJ2-6
CASRDRDGANVLTF
>TRBV27|TRBJ2-5
CASRPGTVVQETQYF
>TRBV29-1|TRBJ1-4
CSAVQGSGEKLFF